Listed below are T cell receptor beta chains from one sample, sequenced in a study of monozygotic twins with inflammatory bowel disease. Each CDR3 protein gets one entry in TCRdb, which reprocessed the 5' RACE reads and gives no DNA. The repertoire table contains about 200,000 distinct CDR3 sequences. The sample comprised blood. The source of these receptors is a human donor with ulcerative colitis or Crohn's disease, or a healthy co-twin of an affected twin (not recorded which). The CDR3 runs from the conserved cysteine through the conserved F or W.

j_call v_call cdr3_aa
TRBJ2-1 TRBV7-3 CAGSPGVASYNEQFF
TRBJ1-1 TRBV29-1 CSVEGLQGTEAFF
TRBJ2-1 TRBV6-2/TRBV6-3 CASSYSQTLAVNYNEQFF
TRBJ1-5 TRBV15 CATSRVWGRDQPQHF
TRBJ2-1 TRBV19 CATTTHYNEQFF
TRBJ2-5 TRBV12-3/TRBV12-4 CASSLVPGQGTRETQYF
TRBJ2-5 TRBV6-1 CASSLRLAGTQETQYF
TRBJ2-7 TRBV19 CASSIYGANEQYF
TRBJ2-7 TRBV11-3 CASSLGQVYEQYF
TRBJ2-5 TRBV7-2 CASRRTISVETQYF
TRBJ2-5 TRBV12-3/TRBV12-4 CASSGTGGFETQHF
TRBJ2-7 TRBV3-1 CASSGGSYEQYF
TRBJ1-5 TRBV6-2/TRBV6-3 CASSWWAGEDQPQHF
TRBJ2-2 TRBV3-1 CASSQAGTPNTGELFF
TRBJ2-1 TRBV20-1 CSATVLTEQFF
TRBJ2-4 TRBV3-1 CASSRQGNIQYF
TRBJ1-2 TRBV6-5 CASSYSIRGWAYGYTF
TRBJ2-5 TRBV20-1 CSARLAGREETQYF
TRBJ2-7 TRBV11-3 CASSYSGTTLDEQYF
TRBJ2-2 TRBV6-5 CASSSPGTSGSSGTGELFF
TRBJ2-3 TRBV11-2 CASSLTSGTSTDTQYF
TRBJ1-1 TRBV10-3 CAIVPSGGTEAFF
TRBJ2-1 TRBV7-2 CASSEASGIYNEQFF
TRBJ1-5 TRBV20-1 CSALEAGKNQPQHF
TRBJ2-5 TRBV20-1 CSARRPASGLETQYF
TRBJ2-1 TRBV13 CASSLTGQDYNEQFF
TRBJ2-7 TRBV7-2 CASSLVLALSYEQYF
TRBJ2-1 TRBV29-1 CSVEVTEYNEQFF
TRBJ2-1 TRBV30 CAWSRTSVYAEQFF
TRBJ1-1 TRBV29-1 CSVDPRGGAEAFF
TRBJ1-1 TRBV4-1 CASTQGPTIGPMNTEAFF